A single sample is the source of the 24 T cell receptor beta chains below, sequenced in a study of siplizumab effects on memory and regulatory T cells. This table comes from immunoSEQ multiplex PCR, and its TCRdb copy is limited to in-frame clones, with some not included. The data show about 110,000 clones, with roughly 92% seen just once and 1% to 1.5% held by the top ten. Input material: CD4+ T cells sorted from blood. These receptors were obtained from a human donor in good health.

The chain carries TRBV14 and TRBJ2-7, with 7 bases lining up with TRBD1. Germline V gene data show CDR1 as SGHDN and CDR2 as FVKESK. The CDR3 is 15 residues long. With V trimmed by 1 base and J by 2 bases, 5 bases remained unmatched. The CDR3 region has the DNA TGTGCCAGCAGCCAAGGACAGGGTAGCGCCTACGAGCAGTACTTC. Translating gives CASSQGQGSAYEQYF.

The chain employs TRBV10-1 and TRBJ1-2; D gene uncertain. Trimming removed 2 bases at V and 1 base at J, with 5 bases between. Germline V lookup: CDR1 WNHNN, CDR2 SYGVQD (reference sequence). This CDR3 is 13 amino acids long. CDR3 in amino acids: CASSEGLNYGYTF. The CDR3 bases are TGCGCCAGCAGTGAGGGACTTAACTATGGCTACACCTTC.

This clone was seen only once. This chain joins TRBV9 and TRBJ2-1, with a tentative D call TRBD2 (5 bases). Germline lookup yields CDR1 SGDLS and CDR2 YYNGEE. The V gene lost 0 bases and the J gene lost 4 bases, with 8 bases spanning the gap. The CDR3 spans 14 residues. CDR3 region: CASSVESGYNEQFF. The DNA for the CDR3 is TGTGCCAGCAGCGTAGAATCGGGGTACAATGAGCAGTTCTTC. The full variable domain, completed using reference TRBV9 and TRBJ2-1, is DSGVTQTPKHLITATGQRVTLRCSPRSGDLSVYWYQQSLDQGLQFLIQYYNGEERAKGNILERFSAQQFPDLHSELNLSSLELGDSALYFCASSVESGYNEQFFGPGTRLTVL.

The chain uses TRBV2 and TRBJ1-2, with D perhaps TRBD1 (5 bases). The CDR3 runs 15 residues. Germline V gene lookup returns CDR1 SNHLY and CDR2 FYNNEI. The V gene lost 6 bases and the J gene lost 0 bases, with 14 bases spanning the gap. The CDR3 reads CASRATVLSNYGYTF. CDR3 DNA sequence: TGTGCCAGCAGGGCGACAGTGTTATCTAACTATGGCTACACCTTC.

The rearrangement links TRBV5-1 to TRBJ2-2; possibly TRBD1 for D (6 bases). The CDR3 contains 16 residues. V was clipped by 0 bases and J by 5 bases, with 14 bases between them. Looked up from germline, CDR1 is SGHRS and CDR2 is YFSETQ. The CDR3 loop is CASSLGQVTGTGELFF. The CDR3 DNA reads TGCGCCAGCAGCTTGGGACAGGTTACCGGGACCGGGGAGCTGTTTTTT.

V usage is TRBV18 and J usage is TRBJ2-3; the match to TRBD1 covers 9 bases. From germline, CDR1 is KGHSH and CDR2 LQKENI. Trimming took 5 bases from V and 7 from J; bases not matched to a gene: 10. This CDR3 comprises 15 residues. The CDR3 sequence is CASSAGTGPGYTQYF. CDR3 bases: TGTGCCAGCTCAGCGGGGACAGGGCCGGGGTATACGCAGTATTTT.

This sequence joins TRBV28 and TRBJ1-1, with D perhaps TRBD1 (5 bases). CDR1 is MDHEN, CDR2 SYDVKM, per germline. V lost 1 base and J 9 bases, leaving 15 bases between the germline ends. The CDR3 has 14 residues. CDR3 nucleotide sequence: TGTGCCAGCAGTTTATTGACCGGGGGTTTGAAAGCTTTCTTT. This encodes CASSLLTGGLKAFF.

The genes are TRBV6-4 and TRBJ1-1; D ambiguous. The germline V gene has CDR1 MRHNA and CDR2 SNTAGT. V was cut by 6 bases and J by 0 bases, with 11 bases left in between. This CDR3 region has 14 residues. The CDR3 spells CASRGSFMNTEAFF. CDR3 nucleotide sequence: TGTGCCAGCAGGGGCAGTTTCATGAACACTGAAGCTTTCTTT.

The chain employs TRBV7-2 and TRBJ2-5; perhaps TRBD1 as D (6 bases). This CDR3 is built from 18 residues. Trimming removed 4 bases from V and 4 bases from J, with 25 bases in between. The germline V gene has CDR1 SGHTA and CDR2 FQGNSA. The DNA of the CDR3 is TGTGCCAGCAGCTCCCTTCCGTCGACAGGCGGAGGTAGAGAGACCCAGTACTTC. Its protein product is CASSSLPSTGGGRETQYF.

Turning to this clone: Other DNA variants within this sample encode the same CDR3. The genes are TRBV9 and TRBJ2-3; D is undetermined. Trimming removed 0 bases at V and 0 bases at J, with 5 bases between. Germline V lookup: CDR1 SGDLS, CDR2 YYNGEE. The CDR3 is 14 amino acids. CDR3 sequence (DNA): TGTGCCAGCAGCGTAGAGGCTAGCACAGATACGCAGTATTTT. This encodes CASSVEASTDTQYF.

The V gene is TRBV7-2, the J gene TRBJ2-1; D is ambiguous. V lost 3 bases to trimming and J lost 5 bases, with 8 bases between them. CDR3 length equals 13 residues. In germline, CDR1 is SGHTA, CDR2 FQGNSA. CDR3 protein: CASSFAGNNEQFF. The CDR3 nucleotides read TGTGCCAGCAGCTTTGCTGGGAACAATGAGCAGTTCTTC.

The V gene is TRBV7-2, the J gene TRBJ2-7, with D unresolved. This CDR3 has 11 amino acids. CDR1 SGHTA and CDR2 FQGNSA come from the germline V gene. V was pared by 5 bases and J by 4 bases, with 6 bases between. CDR3 loop: CASSPRYEQYF. Written as DNA, the CDR3 is TGTGCCAGCAGCCCTCGTTACGAGCAGTACTTC.

V usage is TRBV6-1 and J usage is TRBJ1-2; D remains ambiguous. The CDR3 is 11 residues long. Trimming pared 2 bases from V and 4 bases from J, leaving 2 bases between. The germline V gene has CDR1 MNHNS and CDR2 SASEGT. Written as DNA, the CDR3 is TGTGCCAGCAGTGAAAGCTATGGCTACACCTTC. Translation: CASSESYGYTF.

The CDR3 loop reads CASIGGRFSYEQYF. CDR3 sequence (DNA): TGTGCCAGCATCGGCGGGAGGTTCTCCTACGAGCAGTACTTC. The V call is TRBV2, the J call TRBJ2-5, with TRBD2 matching over 8 bases. The J call may be in error: the DNA end matches TRBJ2-7 better. The CDR3 is made up of 14 amino acids. Germline V gene data show CDR1 as SNHLY and CDR2 as FYNNEI.

V and J are TRBV19 and TRBJ1-5; D call uncertain. The germline gives CDR1 LNHDA, CDR2 SQIVND (reference sequence). The CDR3 is 14 residues long. Trimming took 4 bases from V and 7 from J, leaving 14 bases between them. This CDR3 is CASSTDRREQPQHF. CDR3 in DNA: TGTGCCAGTAGTACCGATAGAAGGGAACAGCCCCAGCATTTT. The complete variable domain, with remaining parts taken from reference TRBV19 and TRBJ1-5, reads DGGITQSPKYLFRKEGQNVTLSCEQNLNHDAMYWYRQDPGQGLRLIYYSQIVNDFQKGDIAEGYSVSREKKESFPLTVTSAQKNPTAFYLCASSTDRREQPQHFGDGTRLSIL.

The chain employs TRBV5-1 and TRBJ1-6, with D perhaps TRBD1 (5 bases). The CDR3 runs to 15 residues. From germline, CDR1 is SGHRS and CDR2 YFSETQ. The V end was cut by 5 bases, the J end by 5 bases, with 14 bases between. CDR3 bases: TGCGCCAGCAGAACCGGATCGACAGATAATTCACCCCTCCACTTT. It yields the protein CASRTGSTDNSPLHF.

The V call is TRBV18, the J call TRBJ2-1, with 7 bases that match TRBD1. Per the germline V gene, CDR1 is KGHSH and CDR2 is LQKENI. CDR3 length: 17 residues. The V and J ends lost 8 bases and 2 bases, in that order; junction bases with no gene match: 15. The CDR3 loop reads CASTRNPGQRTYNEQFF. In DNA, the CDR3 is TGTGCCAGCACACGAAATCCGGGACAGAGGACCTACAATGAGCAGTTCTTC.

The chain carries TRBV28 and TRBJ2-4; D gene uncertain. The CDR3 sequence is 12 residues long. Germline lookup yields CDR1 MDHEN and CDR2 SYDVKM. Between the trimmed V and J ends, which lost 1 base and 11 bases, there was a span of 9 bases. The DNA of the CDR3 is TGTGCCAGCAGTTTATCCACTCCGCTTCAGTACTTC. This encodes CASSLSTPLQYF.

As to this clone: Other DNA sequences in the sample encode the same CDR3. The V call is TRBV6-5, the J call TRBJ1-5, with 8 bases matching TRBD1. The CDR3 has 14 residues. V was pared by 4 bases and J by 6 bases, with 5 bases of the junction left unmatched. In germline, CDR1 is MNHEY, CDR2 SVGAGI. CDR3 sequence: CASSSGQGRQPQHF. CDR3 DNA: TGTGCCAGCAGTTCTGGACAGGGCCGTCAGCCCCAGCATTTT.

This rearrangement joins TRBV7-9 to TRBJ2-2; 9 bases are shared with TRBD2. The germline V gene has CDR1 SEHNR and CDR2 FQNEAQ (reference sequence). The CDR3 contains 16 residues. J was trimmed by 1 base and V by 8 bases; bases with no gene match: 8. CDR3 sequence: CASPPVLAGNTGELFF. The CDR3 DNA follows: TGTGCCAGCCCACCCGTACTAGCGGGGAACACCGGGGAGCTGTTTTTT.

V and J are TRBV6-1 and TRBJ1-5, with 8 bases identical to TRBD1. The V gene end was trimmed by 5 bases and the J gene end by 5 bases; junction bases not matched to a gene: 8. The CDR3 is 15 amino acids. Germline V gives CDR1 MNHNS, CDR2 SASEGT. CDR3: CASSSQGAGDQPQHF. The CDR3 DNA reads as TGTGCCAGCAGTTCGCAGGGGGCTGGGGATCAGCCCCAGCATTTT.

The V call is TRBV6-6, the J call TRBJ1-1, with D perhaps TRBD1 (6 bases). Per germline, CDR1 MNHNY and CDR2 SVGAGI (reference sequence). The CDR3 length is 14 residues. The V gene lost 10 bases and the J gene lost 4 bases, with 19 bases spanning the gap. CDR3 coding DNA: TGTGCCACCGGGACACCCTCAGGAGGCACTGAAGCTTTCTTT. The encoded protein is CATGTPSGGTEAFF.

This chain uses TRBV2 with TRBJ2-2; 11 bases align to TRBD1. Losses at the gene ends were 8 bases for V and 6 bases for J; bases not matched to a gene: 5. The CDR3 spans 14 residues. The germline V gene has CDR1 SNHLY and CDR2 FYNNEI. CDR3 protein: CASGQGAKAGELFF. The CDR3 DNA reads TGTGCCAGCGGACAGGGGGCGAAGGCCGGGGAGCTGTTTTTT.

The chain has TRBV18 and TRBJ1-1; no definite D call. The germline V gene encodes CDR1 KGHSH and CDR2 LQKENI. The CDR3 is made up of 13 amino acids. V was clipped by 5 bases and J by 6 bases, with 13 bases between them. The CDR3 bases are TGTGCCAGCTCAAGAGGCGACGGGCCTGAAGCTTTCTTT. Its translation is CASSRGDGPEAFF.